Only a few counts were recorded for the clone carrying this T cell receptor (beta chain). Its target is unknown. This specimen comes from a study of cytomegalovirus exposure and HLA in healthy donors. Study-wide background: Drawn from HLA-typed donors, around 85 million unique TCRs were held in an early data release.

The PCR was carried out with 60 Vbeta primers and 13 Jbeta primers. This table comes from immunoSEQ multiplex PCR, and its TCRdb copy is limited to in-frame clones, with some not included. The table lists about 190,000 clones, roughly 74% of them singletons. Study-wide points: According to an earlier analysis, most TCR beta V segments yielded productive rearrangements about 87% or about 30% of the time. The authors later linked a missense DCLRE1C variant to TCR beta V- and J-gene trimming.

Sequencing input: PBMCs. The TCR originated in a woman between 25 and 40 years old in good health and CMV-seropositive.

The CDR3 coding sequence is TGTGCCAGCAGCTTACGCCGTACAGGGTCCAACACTGAAGCTTTCTTT. Protein: CASSLRRTGSNTEAFF. The genes are TRBV5-6 and TRBJ1-1; a possible D gene is TRBD1 (6 bases). Germline values: CDR1 SGHDT, CDR2 YYEEEE. V lost 2 bases and J lost 2, with 16 bases in between. This CDR3 region has 16 residues.